The 6 T cell receptor beta chains in this list originate from one sample, sequenced in a study of T cells after yellow fever vaccination. TCRdb fed the 5' RACE reads into MiXCR, producing one record per CDR3 protein. The sample includes around 330,000 distinct CDR3 sequences, around 3.9% seen only once; the top ten take 23%. The specimen was PBMCs, collected on the day of the yellow fever booster vaccination. These receptors were obtained from a man aged 18 to 35 who received the YFV17D yellow fever vaccine.

The table lists this clonotype with many counts. The chain uses TRBV12-3 or TRBV12-4 and TRBJ2-5; D unclear. V was shortened by 8 bases and J by 5 bases, with 15 bases between the two germline ends. The CDR3 covers 13 residues. This CDR3 is CASQTGPYETQYF. In DNA, the CDR3 is TGTGCCAGCCAAACTGGACCGTACGAGACCCAGTACTTC.

This clonotype was detected many times. The rearrangement uses TRBV10-3 and TRBJ2-2; possible D gene TRBD2, 6 bases. The germline gives CDR1 ENHRY, CDR2 SYGVKD. The CDR3 is 15 amino acids. Between the trimmed V and J ends, which lost 7 bases and 2 bases, there was a span of 14 bases. The CDR3 protein is CAIKETGGNTGELFF. The DNA for the CDR3 is TGTGCCATCAAGGAAACCGGGGGTAACACCGGGGAGCTGTTTTTT.

This clonotype was recorded many times. The chain recombines TRBV20-1 with TRBJ1-1, with a weak D call TRBD1 (6 bases). The germline gives CDR1 DFQATT, CDR2 SNEGSKA (reference sequence). Trimming removed 4 bases from V and 0 bases from J, with 12 bases in between. CDR3 size: 14 residues. The CDR3: CSATGDGLNTEAFF. The CDR3 nucleotides are TGCAGTGCTACAGGGGATGGGTTGAACACTGAAGCTTTCTTT.

There are many counts of this clonotype. The gene calls are TRBV20-1 and TRBJ2-4; D might be TRBD1 or TRBD2, each matching 5 bases. Germline assignment: CDR1 DFQATT and CDR2 SNEGSKA (reference sequence). The CDR3 runs 13 residues. The CDR3 DNA follows: TGCAGCGTCGGGGCCCCCGGGATGAACATTCAGTACTTC. Amino acids: CSVGAPGMNIQYF.

This chain connects TRBV7-2 to TRBJ2-1; D unclear. The length of the CDR3 is 14 residues. V was cut by 1 base and J by 6 bases, with 10 bases left in between. Germline V gene sequence: CDR1 SGHTA, CDR2 FQGNSA. The CDR3 coding sequence is TGTGCCAGCAGCTTAGGAATTGGTGGCAATGAGCAGTTCTTC. Protein: CASSLGIGGNEQFF.

The rearrangement links TRBV5-4 to TRBJ2-7, with D unresolved. The CDR3 is 14 residues long. Per germline, CDR1 SGHNT and CDR2 YYREEE (reference sequence). V was clipped by 4 bases and J by 0 bases, with 11 bases between them. The CDR3 loop reads CASSPRDGSYEQYV. CDR3 DNA: TGTGCCAGCAGCCCCCGTGACGGCTCCTACGAGCAGTACGTC.